Below, 14 T cell receptor beta chains from the same sample are listed, as sequenced in a study of CD8 T cells in ankylosing spondylitis. TCRdb fed the 5' RACE reads into MiXCR, producing one record per CDR3 protein. The data contain more than 300,000 distinct CDR3 sequences, 11% of them singletons. Sequencing was carried out using blood, either unsorted or a sorted T cell fraction (not recorded which). These receptors all come from a female donor with ankylosing spondylitis or in good health (not recorded which).

This clonotype was recorded a few times. V gene TRBV12-3 or TRBV12-4 combines with J gene TRBJ2-2; D remains unclear. The CDR3 covers 15 residues. V lost 2 bases and J 0 bases, leaving 7 bases between the germline ends. CDR3: CASSLWTANTGELFF. For the CDR3, the DNA is TGTGCCAGCAGTTTATGGACCGCGAACACCGGGGAGCTGTTTTTT.

The J gene is TRBJ2-7, the V gene TRBV5-1, with D perhaps given as TRBD1 or TRBD2 (5 bases each). Germline V CDR1 and CDR2: SGHRS, YFSETQ. The CDR3 is made up of 17 amino acids. Trimming pared 2 bases from V and 5 bases from J, leaving 23 bases between. The CDR3 protein is CASSFLRGGREKDEQYF. The CDR3 region has the DNA TGCGCCAGCAGCTTCCTCCGGGGCGGCAGAGAAAAGGACGAGCAGTACTTC.

Only a few counts were recorded for this clonotype. This rearrangement joins TRBV20-1 to TRBJ2-1, with D perhaps matching TRBD1 (6 bases). The CDR3 loop spans 14 amino acids. V was cut by 4 bases and J by 8 bases, with 18 bases left in between. Germline CDR1 reads DFQATT; CDR2 reads SNEGSKA (reference sequence). For the CDR3, the DNA is TGCAGTGCTAATAGCCAGGGGAAGGTCTATGAGCAGTTCTTC. It encodes CSANSQGKVYEQFF.

The chain couples TRBV7-2 to TRBJ1-3, with unresolved D. The V and J ends lost 5 bases and 1 base respectively, with 18 bases between them. CDR1 SGHTA and CDR2 FQGNSA come from the germline V gene. The CDR3 runs 17 residues. CDR3 in amino acids: CASSPDGGKVSGNTIYF. The CDR3 DNA is TGTGCCAGCAGCCCAGATGGAGGGAAGGTGTCTGGAAACACCATATATTTT.

This clonotype was seen ten or more times. In DNA form, the CDR3 reads TGCGCCAGCAGCCGCGAGGGGAGGACCTACAATGAGCAGTTCTTC. Protein sequence: CASSREGRTYNEQFF. The chain carries TRBV4-1 and TRBJ2-1, with a weak D call TRBD2 (6 bases). Between the trimmed V and J ends, which lost 4 bases and 2 bases, there was a span of 12 bases. Germline V gene lookup returns CDR1 MGHRA and CDR2 YSYEKL. This CDR3 has 15 amino acids.

V gene TRBV20-1 combines with J gene TRBJ2-7, with 9 nucleotides matching TRBD1. CDR1 is DFQATT and CDR2 is SNEGSKA in the germline V gene (reference sequence). The CDR3 is 14 residues long. V gave up 5 bases and J gave up 5 bases; unmatched junction bases: 10. CDR3 region: CSAVSGQGRNEQYF. The CDR3 nucleotides read TGCAGTGCTGTCTCGGGACAGGGACGGAACGAGCAGTACTTC.

This sequence joins TRBV6-2 or TRBV6-3 and TRBJ2-1; tentatively, D is TRBD1 (6 bases). Germline-derived CDR1 and CDR2 are MNHEY and SVGEGT. This CDR3 is built from 13 residues. V dropped 5 bases and J dropped 9 bases, with 14 bases sitting between them. The CDR3 region has the DNA TGTGCCAGCAGTAACTACAGGGTGGGTGAGCAGTTCTTC. This translates into CASSNYRVGEQFF.

In its sample, this clonotype was seen many times. The CDR3 here is CSAPPGGGVEAFF. The CDR3 nucleotides are TGCAGTGCGCCTCCCGGGGGGGGTGTTGAAGCTTTCTTT. The V call is TRBV20-1, the J call TRBJ1-1; maybe TRBD1 (5 bases). The CDR3 length is 13 residues. CDR1 DFQATT and CDR2 SNEGSKA come from the germline V gene (reference sequence). With 6 bases removed from V and 7 bases from J, the gap between germline ends came to 18 bases.

This clonotype was picked up many times. CDR3 region: CSAPVANTGELFF. As DNA, the CDR3 is TGCAGTGCTCCCGTCGCGAACACCGGGGAGCTGTTTTTT. The chain combines TRBV20-1 with TRBJ2-2; D not certain. CDR1 is DFQATT, CDR2 SNEGSKA, per germline (reference sequence). Trimming removed 5 bases at V and 0 bases at J, with 7 bases between. This CDR3 spans 13 amino acids.

In this sample, this clonotype turned up a few times. The gene calls are TRBV5-1 and TRBJ2-3; a weak D match, TRBD2 (6 bases). V lost 4 bases to trimming and J lost 2 bases, with 17 bases between them. The germline V gene encodes CDR1 SGHRS and CDR2 YFSETQ. The length of the CDR3 is 16 residues. Here the CDR3 DNA reads TGCGCCAGCAGCCTGGGGGGACGGACAAACACAGATACGCAGTATTTT. This encodes CASSLGGRTNTDTQYF. Supplemented by reference TRBV5-1 and TRBJ2-3, the full variable domain reads KAGVTQTPRYLIKTRGQQVTLSCSPISGHRSVSWYQQTPGQGLQFLFEYFSETQRNKGNFPGRFSGRQFSNSRSEMNVSTLELGDSALYLCASSLGGRTNTDTQYFGPGTRLTVL.

This clonotype was detected many times. The chain recombines TRBV20-1 with TRBJ2-7; 7 nucleotides align to TRBD2. V shed 3 bases and J 4 bases; nucleotides not matched to a gene: 6. The CDR3 length is 13 residues. Germline CDR1 reads DFQATT; CDR2 reads SNEGSKA (reference sequence). CDR3 amino acids: CSASFAGVYEQYF. In DNA form, the CDR3 reads TGCAGTGCTAGTTTTGCGGGAGTATACGAGCAGTACTTC.

The J gene is TRBJ2-1, the V gene TRBV20-1; possibly TRBD1 or TRBD2 for D (6 bases each). V shed 0 bases and J shed 6 bases, with 18 bases lying between them. This CDR3 contains 16 residues. From germline, CDR1 is DFQATT and CDR2 SNEGSKA (reference sequence). The CDR3 DNA is TGCAGTGCTAGAGATACAGGCTCGGGGGCCATCAATGAGCAGTTCTTC. This translates into CSARDTGSGAINEQFF.

This clonotype was seen repeatedly, ten times or more. The rearrangement joins TRBV29-1 to TRBJ2-2; D is uncertain. Trimming cost V 6 bases and J 5 bases, with 19 bases left between them. The CDR3 runs 15 residues. The V gene's germline CDR1 is SQVTM and CDR2 ANQGSEA. CDR3 DNA: TGCAGCGTCTATACTCCGAGGCTTCAAACCGGGGAGCTGTTTTTT. It translates to CSVYTPRLQTGELFF.

As to this clonotype: This may arise from a read error, as a much more abundant clone is one base away. J is TRBJ2-1 and V is TRBV15; 8 nucleotides align to TRBD2. The V gene end was trimmed by 7 bases and the J gene end by 6 bases; junction bases not matched to a gene: 11. The length of the CDR3 is 15 residues. Germline CDR1 reads LNHNV; CDR2 reads YYDKDF (reference sequence). The CDR3 here is CATNVASGPFNEQFF. The CDR3 DNA reads TGTGCCACCAACGTAGCTAGCGGGCCGTTCAATGAGCAGTTCTTC.